This note documents a single TCR beta chain sequence. Single viable CD3+CD4+CD8-CD45RO+ cells were sorted as the memory CD4+ T cells. With 6 bases clipped from V and 3 bases from J, the junction kept 9 bases outside the gene matches. The germline V gene encodes CDR1 MDHEN and CDR2 SYDVKM. The CDR3 sequence is 17 residues long. This specimen belongs to a study of memory CD4+ T cells and cytomegalovirus serostatus. The data were produced by immunoSEQ multiplex PCR, yet TCRdb's version contains in-frame clones alone and is incomplete. The sample contains around 50,000 clones, about 78% of which appear only once.

The V call is TRBV28, the J call TRBJ2-1; 12 positions match TRBD2. The TCR was taken from an adult in good health and CMV-seronegative. The sequenced sample was memory CD4+ T cells from blood. This CDR3 reads CASRSTSGSVFYNEQFF. CDR3 sequence (DNA): TGTGCCAGCAGGTCGACTAGCGGGAGCGTCTTCTACAATGAGCAGTTCTTC.